This T cell receptor (beta chain) was identified in a study of cytomegalovirus exposure and HLA in healthy donors. Overall study: Prior work identified around 100 million unique TCR beta sequences in approximately 180 million T cells. Study outcomes and limitations: One variant, a missense change in DCLRE1C, was linked in a later analysis to TCR beta V- and J-gene trimming. There were several of the most significant clusters that appeared linked to common viral pathogens in a later analysis.

PCR primers comprised 60 Vbeta and 13 Jbeta primers. Using immunoSEQ multiplex PCR, the repertoire was profiled, and TCRdb retains in-frame clones only, with some absent. The sample yields roughly 120,000 clones, 70% to 80% seen once. The ends were cut back, 8 bases at V and 3 bases at J, with 14 bases in the middle. The CDR3 has 13 residues. Germline V gene lookup returns CDR1 MNHNS and CDR2 SASEGT. Notes on this clone: Its antigen is as yet unknown.

This clonotype was sampled from a woman between 18 and 29 years old in good health and CMV-seronegative. This chain uses TRBV6-1 with TRBJ2-7, with a tentative D call TRBD2 (6 bases). The sequenced sample consisted of PBMCs. The CDR3 bases are TGTGCCAGCGTATCCTGGGGGGTCTACGAGCAGTACTTC. This translates into CASVSWGVYEQYF.